This T cell receptor (beta chain) was retrieved from a study of human T cells and chemical hapten exposure. Study outcomes and limitations: Expanded TCR counts at PT1 went up together with patch test score, a positive correlation.

TCRdb re-called the RACE reads through MiXCR, storing one row per CDR3 protein. Among under 400,000 distinct CDR3 sequences listed, roughly 5.3% were seen once. As to time point: pre-sensitization, week 0. Indicated treatment: therapeutic diphenylcyclopropenone sensitization with weekly scalp DPC. This clonotype showed up many times. The target antigen is unknown. Sequenced here: whole blood, sampled in connection with sensitization to the hapten diphenylcyclopropenone (DPC). The sequence came from a woman between 50 and 59 years old with alopecia areata. Some clones in this sample may be carry-over from other donors' samples.

In nucleotides, the CDR3 is TGTGCCACCAGCAGAATCGATGAAAAACTGTTTTTT. It translates to CATSRIDEKLFF. The chain links TRBV15 to TRBJ1-4; D remains ambiguous. The V gene's germline CDR1 is LNHNV and CDR2 YYDKDF (reference sequence). This CDR3 comprises 12 residues. Trimming shortened V by 2 bases and J by 6 bases, and 4 bases separated the two germline ends.